This T cell receptor beta chain was documented in a study of blood T cell repertoires in COVID-19. Study as a whole: Collection of acute and convalescent COVID-19 samples took place in the United States, Italy and Spain. In each case, the material was cDNA or gDNA derived from T cells, B-cell-depleted T cells, or PBMCs.

Per the original methods: It was from reference gene primer amplification that nucleated cell counts were estimated. The repertoire was sequenced with immunoSEQ multiplex PCR; TCRdb's copy has only in-frame clones and lacks some. That table supplies the V and J calls and clone size; D and trimming were determined from the DNA. The sample shows about 50,000 clones, about 85% of them seen only once. Germline V gene sequence: CDR1 MNHNS, CDR2 SASEGT. There are 14 residues in the CDR3. Note on this clone: Mismatch with germline at one junction end may stem from a read error.

The receptor comes from a human donor in a cohort sampled during active COVID-19. Sequenced material: peripheral blood. This chain connects TRBV6-1 to TRBJ1-6; D possibly corresponds to TRBD1 (6 bases). CDR3 residues: CASSVDRRNSLLHF. In DNA form, the CDR3 reads TGTGCCAGCAGTGTAGACAGGAGAAATTCACTCCTCCACTTT.